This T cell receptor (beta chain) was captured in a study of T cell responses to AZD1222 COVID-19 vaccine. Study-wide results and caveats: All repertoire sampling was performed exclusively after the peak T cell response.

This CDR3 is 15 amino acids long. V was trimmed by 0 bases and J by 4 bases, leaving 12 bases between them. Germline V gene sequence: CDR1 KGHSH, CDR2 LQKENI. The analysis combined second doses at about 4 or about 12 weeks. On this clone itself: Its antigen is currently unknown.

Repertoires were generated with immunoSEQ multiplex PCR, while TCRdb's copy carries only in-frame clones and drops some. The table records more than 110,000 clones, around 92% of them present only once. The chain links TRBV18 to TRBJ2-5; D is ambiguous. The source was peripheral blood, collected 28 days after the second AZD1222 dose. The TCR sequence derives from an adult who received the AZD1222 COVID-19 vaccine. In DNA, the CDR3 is TGTGCCAGCTCACCACCCGCAGGTAGCCGAGAGACCCAGTACTTC. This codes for CASSPPAGSRETQYF.